Listed below are T cell receptor beta chains from one sample, sequenced in a study of blood T cell repertoires in COVID-19. Only in-frame clones appear in the TCRdb table, and some are missing; sequencing was by immunoSEQ multiplex PCR. The sample consists of roughly 170,000 clones, around 74% of them appearing once. Material: peripheral blood. Receptors originate from a woman older than 75 with acute or convalescent COVID-19. Both conserved end residues are part of each CDR3. Fields, in order: V gene, D gene, J gene, clone size, CDR3 DNA, CDR3 protein. The D gene is left open where the match is weak. A row's size may be missing; if present it is once, few, many or a size class.

V gene: TRBV28
D gene: NA
J gene: TRBJ1-1
clone size: NA
CDR3 DNA: TGTGCCAGCAGTTTTTTTGGACAATTCACTGAAGCTTTCTTT
CDR3 protein: CASSFFGQFTEAFF

V gene: TRBV27
D gene: TRBD2
J gene: TRBJ2-3
clone size: NA
CDR3 DNA: TGTGCCAGCAGTACGGGACTACCAGATACGCAGTATTTT
CDR3 protein: CASSTGLPDTQYF

V gene: TRBV2
D gene: TRBD1
J gene: TRBJ1-4
clone size: NA
CDR3 DNA: TGTGCCAGCAGTGGACAGGGCGGGGAGGAAAAACTGTTTTTT
CDR3 protein: CASSGQGGEEKLFF

V gene: TRBV27
D gene: TRBD1
J gene: TRBJ2-7
clone size: NA
CDR3 DNA: TGTGCCACCAGCCGGGACAGGAGTGATTACGAGCAGTACTTC
CDR3 protein: CATSRDRSDYEQYF

V gene: TRBV5-1
D gene: TRBD1
J gene: TRBJ2-2
clone size: NA
CDR3 DNA: TGCGCCAGCGGACAGGGGGCTACCACCGGGGAGCTGTTTTTT
CDR3 protein: CASGQGATTGELFF

V gene: TRBV19
D gene: TRBD1
J gene: TRBJ1-5
clone size: NA
CDR3 DNA: TGTGCCAGTAGTATTGCGACAGGGCTGTATCAGCCCCAGCATTTT
CDR3 protein: CASSIATGLYQPQHF

V gene: TRBV7-9
D gene: NA
J gene: TRBJ1-1
clone size: NA
CDR3 DNA: TGTGCCAGCAGCCCGGTATCGAACACTGAAGCTTTCTTT
CDR3 protein: CASSPVSNTEAFF

V gene: TRBV11-2
D gene: NA
J gene: TRBJ2-7
clone size: NA
CDR3 DNA: TGTGCCAGCAGCACCGGGACTCTGTCGTACGAGCAGTACTTC
CDR3 protein: CASSTGTLSYEQYF

V gene: TRBV6-6
D gene: NA
J gene: TRBJ1-2
clone size: NA
CDR3 DNA: TGTGCCAGCAGTTACACCTCAGATAACTATGGCTACACCTTC
CDR3 protein: CASSYTSDNYGYTF

V gene: TRBV6-5
D gene: NA
J gene: TRBJ1-5
clone size: NA
CDR3 DNA: TGTGCCACCACGGTAAATAGCAATCAGCCCCAGCATTTT
CDR3 protein: CATTVNSNQPQHF

V gene: TRBV19
D gene: TRBD1
J gene: TRBJ2-3
clone size: NA
CDR3 DNA: TGTGCCGGACAGGGTTCCGGTTCCGATACGCAGTATTTT
CDR3 protein: CAGQGSGSDTQYF

V gene: TRBV7-2
D gene: TRBD1
J gene: TRBJ2-7
clone size: NA
CDR3 DNA: TGTGCCAGCAGCGCGGGACAGGCCTACTACGAGCAGTACTTC
CDR3 protein: CASSAGQAYYEQYF

V gene: TRBV29-1
D gene: NA
J gene: TRBJ2-3
clone size: NA
CDR3 DNA: TGCAGTGGAGGCACAGATACGCAGTATTTT
CDR3 protein: CSGGTDTQYF

V gene: TRBV11-3
D gene: TRBD1
J gene: TRBJ2-3
clone size: NA
CDR3 DNA: TGTGCCAGCAGCCGACAGGGCCCAGATACGCAGTATTTT
CDR3 protein: CASSRQGPDTQYF

V gene: TRBV6-2/TRBV6-3
D gene: TRBD1
J gene: TRBJ2-7
clone size: NA
CDR3 DNA: TGTGCCAGCAGTTACTCGATCCTGGGACAGGAAGCCTACGAGCAGTACTTC
CDR3 protein: CASSYSILGQEAYEQYF

V gene: TRBV12-3/TRBV12-4
D gene: TRBD1
J gene: TRBJ1-6
clone size: few
CDR3 DNA: TGTGCCAGCAGTTTTACAGGGGGCTCACCCCTCCACTTT
CDR3 protein: CASSFTGGSPLHF

V gene: TRBV4-1
D gene: NA
J gene: TRBJ1-1
clone size: once
CDR3 DNA: TGCGCCAGCAGCCAAGATTTACTGGGGCCTATGAACACTGAAGCTTTCTTT
CDR3 protein: CASSQDLLGPMNTEAFF

V gene: TRBV10-3
D gene: NA
J gene: TRBJ2-7
clone size: NA
CDR3 DNA: TGTGCCATCAGTGGTCTAAATACAGGAGAGCTCTACGAGCAGTACTTC
CDR3 protein: CAISGLNTGELYEQYF

V gene: TRBV9
D gene: NA
J gene: TRBJ2-2
clone size: few
CDR3 DNA: TGTGCCAGCAGCACACGATGGGCAGGGGCGGACGGGGAGCTGTTTTTT
CDR3 protein: CASSTRWAGADGELFF

V gene: TRBV18
D gene: NA
J gene: TRBJ1-3
clone size: NA
CDR3 DNA: TGTGCCAGCTCCGACGACAGGTCGGTAGGAAACACCATATATTTT
CDR3 protein: CASSDDRSVGNTIYF

V gene: TRBV15
D gene: TRBD2
J gene: TRBJ2-1
clone size: few
CDR3 DNA: TGTGCCACCACAGCGGGAGATGACGATGAGCAGTTCTTC
CDR3 protein: CATTAGDDDEQFF

V gene: TRBV9
D gene: NA
J gene: TRBJ2-2
clone size: NA
CDR3 DNA: TGTGCCAGCAGCGGGGGCAGTACGAACACCGGGGAGCTGTTTTTT
CDR3 protein: CASSGGSTNTGELFF

V gene: TRBV19
D gene: NA
J gene: TRBJ1-5
clone size: NA
CDR3 DNA: TGTGCCAGCTCGGTGGTGGGCCTCGGCCAGCCCCAGCATTTT
CDR3 protein: CASSVVGLGQPQHF

V gene: TRBV29-1
D gene: NA
J gene: TRBJ2-2
clone size: NA
CDR3 DNA: TGCAGCGTTCGGAGCGCGAGAGGGATCACCGGGGAGCTGTTTTTT
CDR3 protein: CSVRSARGITGELFF

V gene: TRBV25-1
D gene: NA
J gene: TRBJ1-3
clone size: few
CDR3 DNA: TGTGCCAGCAGTGATACAAAATCGTCAGGAAACACCATATATTTT
CDR3 protein: CASSDTKSSGNTIYF

V gene: TRBV6-2/TRBV6-3
D gene: TRBD1
J gene: TRBJ1-5
clone size: few
CDR3 DNA: TGTGCCAGCAGTTACTCAGGGGGCGGTCAGCCCCAGCATTTT
CDR3 protein: CASSYSGGGQPQHF

V gene: TRBV20-1
D gene: NA
J gene: TRBJ2-7
clone size: NA
CDR3 DNA: TGCAGTGCTAGTAGCCGGGACAAGGTATACTTC
CDR3 protein: CSASSRDKVYF

V gene: TRBV2
D gene: NA
J gene: TRBJ2-5
clone size: NA
CDR3 DNA: TGTGCCAGCACTTACAGCAAGGAGACCCAGTACTTC
CDR3 protein: CASTYSKETQYF

V gene: TRBV4-1
D gene: TRBD2
J gene: TRBJ2-7
clone size: NA
CDR3 DNA: TGCGCCAGCAGCCAAGATCAAGAGTTAATCGGCGGGAGTCACCACGAGCAGTACTTC
CDR3 protein: CASSQDQELIGGSHHEQYF

V gene: TRBV6-6
D gene: NA
J gene: TRBJ1-1
clone size: NA
CDR3 DNA: TGTGCCAGCATCCCCCGGGTCAGAGGGAACACTGAAGCTTTCTTT
CDR3 protein: CASIPRVRGNTEAFF

V gene: TRBV28
D gene: TRBD1
J gene: TRBJ2-7
clone size: NA
CDR3 DNA: TGTGCCAGCAGGGCAGACAGGGGACACGAGCAGTACTTC
CDR3 protein: CASRADRGHEQYF

V gene: TRBV12-3/TRBV12-4
D gene: NA
J gene: TRBJ1-1
clone size: NA
CDR3 DNA: TGTGCCAGCAGTAAAGGATCAGACAGTGAAGCTTTCTTT
CDR3 protein: CASSKGSDSEAFF

V gene: TRBV19
D gene: TRBD2
J gene: TRBJ2-1
clone size: NA
CDR3 DNA: TGTGCCAGTAGGCAAAGCGGGAGGGATTCCTACAATGAGCAGTTCTTC
CDR3 protein: CASRQSGRDSYNEQFF

V gene: TRBV29-1
D gene: TRBD1
J gene: TRBJ2-3
clone size: NA
CDR3 DNA: TGCAGCGTTGAAGATCGACAGGGGGCGCGCACAGATACGCAGTATTTT
CDR3 protein: CSVEDRQGARTDTQYF

V gene: TRBV12-5
D gene: NA
J gene: TRBJ1-1
clone size: many
CDR3 DNA: TGTGCTAGTGGTTTATCCGTGAACACTGAAGCTTTCTTT
CDR3 protein: CASGLSVNTEAFF

V gene: TRBV2
D gene: NA
J gene: TRBJ2-2
clone size: few
CDR3 DNA: TGTGCCAGCAGTCTACAGGGCTTGAATCGGAACACCGGGGAGCTGTTTTTT
CDR3 protein: CASSLQGLNRNTGELFF

V gene: TRBV19
D gene: TRBD1
J gene: TRBJ1-2
clone size: few
CDR3 DNA: TGTGCCAGTAGGCAATACAGGGGACCGCAAGATGGCTACACCTTC
CDR3 protein: CASRQYRGPQDGYTF

V gene: TRBV7-2
D gene: NA
J gene: TRBJ2-3
clone size: few
CDR3 DNA: TGTGCCAGCAGCTTAGATTGGGCCAGTACAGATACGCAGTATTTT
CDR3 protein: CASSLDWASTDTQYF

V gene: TRBV2
D gene: NA
J gene: TRBJ1-5
clone size: once
CDR3 DNA: TGTGCCAGCAGTGACGGCCAGGGTGGCAATCAGCCCCAGCATTTT
CDR3 protein: CASSDGQGGNQPQHF

V gene: TRBV19
D gene: NA
J gene: TRBJ2-2
clone size: many
CDR3 DNA: TGTGCCAGTAGTGCCCTCTCGGGGTTGCCCGGGGAGCTGTTTTTT
CDR3 protein: CASSALSGLPGELFF

V gene: TRBV24-1
D gene: NA
J gene: TRBJ1-1
clone size: once
CDR3 DNA: TGTGCCACCAGTGATAAACAGGGCGCGGACACTGAAGCTTTCTTT
CDR3 protein: CATSDKQGADTEAFF

V gene: TRBV5-1
D gene: TRBD1
J gene: TRBJ2-1
clone size: few
CDR3 DNA: TGCGCCAGCAAGCCGGGACAGGGGTTCGATGAGCAGTTCTTC
CDR3 protein: CASKPGQGFDEQFF

V gene: TRBV28
D gene: NA
J gene: TRBJ2-2
clone size: NA
CDR3 DNA: TGTGCCAGCAGTACTCACTCAGGGGAGACCGGGGAGCTGTTTTTT
CDR3 protein: CASSTHSGETGELFF

V gene: TRBV7-2
D gene: TRBD1
J gene: TRBJ1-4
clone size: once
CDR3 DNA: TGTGCCAGCAGCCCCTTAGGGGGCAATGATGAAAAACTGTTTTTT
CDR3 protein: CASSPLGGNDEKLFF

V gene: TRBV7-9
D gene: TRBD1
J gene: TRBJ1-6
clone size: NA
CDR3 DNA: TGTGCCAGCAGCTTTTCGGACAGGGGTAATTCACCCCTCCACTTT
CDR3 protein: CASSFSDRGNSPLHF

V gene: TRBV27
D gene: NA
J gene: TRBJ1-1
clone size: NA
CDR3 DNA: TGTGCCAGCAGCCCCGGCGGTCACGAAGCTTTCTTT
CDR3 protein: CASSPGGHEAFF

V gene: TRBV7-2
D gene: NA
J gene: TRBJ2-1
clone size: NA
CDR3 DNA: TGTGCCAGCAGCTTCTCGGGGAGGAAGCAGTTCTTC
CDR3 protein: CASSFSGRKQFF

V gene: TRBV10-3
D gene: NA
J gene: TRBJ1-5
clone size: NA
CDR3 DNA: TGTGCCATCAGTGCTACGGGACCCGGGAGGGGTGGCAATCAGCCCCAGCATTTT
CDR3 protein: CAISATGPGRGGNQPQHF

V gene: TRBV28
D gene: TRBD1
J gene: TRBJ2-7
clone size: NA
CDR3 DNA: TGTGCCAGCTCGTCGGGACAGGGTTACGAGCAGTACTTC
CDR3 protein: CASSSGQGYEQYF

V gene: TRBV29-1
D gene: TRBD1
J gene: TRBJ2-1
clone size: NA
CDR3 DNA: TGCAGCGGGGACAGGGGGAGCTCCTACAATGAGCAGTTCTTC
CDR3 protein: CSGDRGSSYNEQFF

V gene: TRBV10-2
D gene: NA
J gene: TRBJ2-4
clone size: NA
CDR3 DNA: TGCGCCAGCAGTCAGGGTACAGGGTCGAACATTCAGTACTTC
CDR3 protein: CASSQGTGSNIQYF

V gene: TRBV1
D gene: NA
J gene: TRBJ2-3
clone size: few
CDR3 DNA: TGCACCAGCAGCCAACTTAACAGGGAACGGGGCACAGATACGCAGTATTTT
CDR3 protein: CTSSQLNRERGTDTQYF

V gene: TRBV28
D gene: TRBD1
J gene: TRBJ1-1
clone size: few
CDR3 DNA: TGTGCCAGCAGTCGGCGGACAGGAGGGGGAACTGAAGCTTTCTTT
CDR3 protein: CASSRRTGGGTEAFF

V gene: TRBV19
D gene: TRBD1
J gene: TRBJ1-4
clone size: NA
CDR3 DNA: TGTGCCAGTAGTACGGACAGGGGATGGAATGAAAAACTGTTTTTT
CDR3 protein: CASSTDRGWNEKLFF

V gene: TRBV29-1
D gene: NA
J gene: TRBJ1-5
clone size: NA
CDR3 DNA: TGCAGCGTTGGAATAACAGGGTCGGGCAATCAGCCCCAGCATTTT
CDR3 protein: CSVGITGSGNQPQHF

V gene: TRBV2
D gene: TRBD1
J gene: TRBJ1-5
clone size: few
CDR3 DNA: TGTGCCAGCAGGACAGGGGTGAGCAATCAGCCCCAGCATTTT
CDR3 protein: CASRTGVSNQPQHF

V gene: TRBV11-2
D gene: TRBD1
J gene: TRBJ2-1
clone size: NA
CDR3 DNA: TGTGCCAGCAGCCCCCGGGACAGGGACCTCAATGAGCAGTTCTTC
CDR3 protein: CASSPRDRDLNEQFF

V gene: TRBV6-5
D gene: TRBD1
J gene: TRBJ2-2
clone size: NA
CDR3 DNA: TGTGCCAGCGGTACCGGGACAGGGTACACCGGGGAGCTGTTTTTT
CDR3 protein: CASGTGTGYTGELFF

V gene: TRBV12-2
D gene: NA
J gene: TRBJ1-1
clone size: NA
CDR3 DNA: TGTGCAAGTCGCTTAGCCAACCCGGGACAGGGATTGAACACTGAAGCTTTCTTT
CDR3 protein: CASRLANPGQGLNTEAFF